This T cell receptor beta chain stems from a study of blood T cells in healthy people across ages. General observations from the study: Long-lived donors carried more naive CD4+ cells and greater diversity than aged donors.

With regard to this clonotype: The antigen is not known.

A second about 7 to 12 cycle PCR used barcoded and J-beta primers. Template switching added a 12-random-nucleotide identifier to every cDNA molecule. From the 5' RACE reads, TCRdb called clonotypes with MiXCR, one entry per CDR3 protein. The sample includes around 820,000 distinct CDR3 sequences, roughly 25% of them seen just once. V gave up 6 bases and J gave up 0 bases, with 9 bases separating them. Germline V gene sequence: CDR1 MDHEN, CDR2 SYDVKM. CDR3 length: 14 amino acids. The sample was also reused in another study, on T cells of mothers and their children. That report adds: Over 9 million reads per mother and some 2.9 million per child were obtained. Related mother-child pairs showed slightly, non-significantly higher overlap than unrelated pairs.

Sample: blood. The chain uses TRBV28 and TRBJ2-1; unclear D gene. The receptor was derived from a boy aged 5-17 years in good health. This chain's CDR3 is CASSGSSSYNEQFF. For the CDR3, the DNA is TGTGCCAGCAGCGGGTCCAGCTCCTACAATGAGCAGTTCTTC.